The rows below give T cell receptor beta chains drawn from one sample of a study of long-term antiretroviral therapy in people with HIV. Profiling relied on immunoSEQ multiplex PCR, and the TCRdb table lists in-frame clones only, not all of them. The table has 30,000 or so clones, around 78% seen once. The sample here was unsorted PBMCs, taken 1.5 years before starting antiretroviral therapy. Receptors originate from a man younger than 35 with HIV. Both conserved end residues are trimmed from each CDR3.

>TRBV25-1
ASSEFGRNTGELF
>TRBV19
ASSTHLGETQY
>TRBV15
ATSRARQGGEDEQF
>TRBV19
ASSIGLAAYHEQY
>TRBV18
ASSLTPGTGPGSYNEQF
>TRBV7-6
ASSPTARSGNTIY
>TRBV5-1
ASSITGTLNIQY
>TRBV29-1
SVDKRVRVLLNEQF
>TRBV7-8
ASSPPPAATYEQY
>TRBV25-1
ASSDDRGLNTEAF
>TRBV6-1
ASSPPQVMNTEAF
>TRBV7-6
ASSSPGLVGNEQF
>TRBV6-5
ASSYSRQGADYEQY
>TRBV10-3
ASGGGGLYQPQH
>TRBV16
ASSQPQPGYNEQF
>TRBV30
AWGASTYEQY
>TRBV15
ATSRYTGELF
>TRBV12-5
ASGKPGLAGAGDTQY
>TRBV4-1
ASSQTTGPAEQY
>TRBV11-2
ASSFGERTEAF
>TRBV6-5
ASSYSNGEQETQY
>TRBV11-2
ASSLAGGYNEQF
>TRBV9
ASSVARNEQF
>TRBV9
ASSVGGVSEAF
>TRBV19
ASTPWADTTNEKLF
>TRBV5-1
ASSWSGDYGYT
>TRBV4-2
ASSERGPRTEAF
>TRBV6-5
ASRTTATNEKLF
>TRBV6-5
ASSQGNNEQF
>TRBV6-1
ASVGQNNSPLH
>TRBV5-1
ASSEGQNYGYT
>TRBV19
ASSIDQAIPGYNEQF
>TRBV5-4
ASSRDRDSYNEQF
>TRBV6-5
ATGDRNFYEKLF
>TRBV7-6
ASSLEAGNTIY
>TRBV5-1
ASSQGTSGMYEQY
>TRBV29-1
SASGASGTYEQY
>TRBV28
ASSSSGSYEQY
>TRBV28
ASRTVTGELF
>TRBV28
ASSFMGYEQF
>TRBV5-4
ASSLAREGTDTQY
>TRBV7-3
ASSPGTGRDNYGYT
>TRBV19
ASRGRGLGQPQH
>TRBV13
ASSFRDRGTETQY
>TRBV5-6
ASSTGTNYGYT
>TRBV5-4
ASSSRDRGPYT
>TRBV19
ASSVIGTTGELF
>TRBV19
ASSTVVTSNTEAF
>TRBV5-1
ASSLGGGISGNTIY
>TRBV15
ATSSRGPGANVLT